This T cell receptor (beta chain) was retrieved from a study of response to subunit inactivated influenza vaccine. The CDR3 runs to 13 residues. Germline V gene sequence: CDR1 SGDLS, CDR2 YYNGEE. V shed 4 bases and J 3 bases; nucleotides not matched to a gene: 3. Via MiXCR, TCRdb re-called the RT-PCR reads, giving one row per CDR3 protein. The data show hundreds of thousands of distinct CDR3 sequences, around 16% seen once. The source of this sequence is a man in his fifties or sixties who received an inactivated influenza vaccine. Material: PBMCs from blood, obtained 11 to 12 days after vaccination. The rearrangement uses TRBV9 and TRBJ2-7, with 8 nucleotides matching TRBD1. For the CDR3, the DNA is TGTGCCAGCAGCAAAACAGGGGGCTACGAGCAGTACTTC. Protein product: CASSKTGGYEQYF.